This T cell receptor beta chain was sequenced during a study of regulatory T cells in long-lasting Graves disease. Time point indicated: newly diagnosed GD, antithyroid drugs for less than 3 months. Construction of the TCR library relied on RNA isolated from PBMCs. Assembly of TCR beta libraries relied on iRepertoire HTBI primers together with Arm-PCR of CDR3 regions. TCRdb analysed the multiplex PCR reads with MiXCR anew, one entry per CDR3 protein. The sample records around 470,000 distinct CDR3 sequences, 12% to 15% being singletons. A note on this clonotype: What it binds is not known.

Study-wide results and limits: Peripheral blood, not thyroid tissue, was the sole material studied.

CDR1 and CDR2 (germline): WNHNN, SYGVQD (reference sequence). The V gene end was trimmed by 0 bases and the J gene end by 4 bases; junction bases not matched to a gene: 0. This CDR3 is built from 14 residues. These data also featured in a second study, about T cells in Graves' hyperthyroidism and ophthalmopathy. That paper adds: RT-PCR in the first round (using the HTBI primer set) targeted the TCR CDR3.

The receptor's source is a woman in her fifties or sixties with Graves disease. Material: peripheral blood mononuclear cells (PBMCs), obtained at new diagnosis, from a patient treated with antithyroid drugs. This chain links TRBV10-1 with TRBJ1-2; 9 nucleotides line up with TRBD1. Written as DNA, the CDR3 is TGCGCCAGCAGTGAGTCGACAGGGGGCTATGGCTACACCTTC. Encoded protein: CASSESTGGYGYTF.